This T cell receptor (beta chain) was observed in a study of T cell responses to AZD1222 COVID-19 vaccine. V was shortened by 7 bases and J by 2 bases, with 15 bases between the two germline ends. This CDR3 is 15 amino acids long. Germline CDR1 and CDR2: MDHEN and SYDVKM. The method was immunoSEQ multiplex PCR; TCRdb's version includes in-frame clones alone and lacks a portion of them. The table records under 200,000 clones, about 92% of them present only once. General study results and limits: Donors were chiefly white British, with a greater number of females, and clonal diversity was perhaps underestimated.

Comment on this clone: What it recognizes is unknown.

This specimen was peripheral blood, taken 28 days after the second dose of the MenACWY control vaccine. V gene TRBV28 combines with J gene TRBJ1-5; D is uncertain. The sequence came from an adult who received the MenACWY meningococcal vaccine as a control. CDR3 sequence reads: CASTRTPWGNQPQHF. Here the CDR3 DNA reads TGTGCCAGCACCCGCACCCCCTGGGGCAATCAGCCCCAGCATTTT. The full variable domain, in which reference TRBV28 and TRBJ1-5 provide the parts outside the CDR3, is DVKVTQSSRYLVKRTGEKVFLECVQDMDHENMFWYRQDPGLGLRLIYFSYDVKMKEKGDIPEGYSVSREKKERFSLILESASTNQTSMYLCASTRTPWGNQPQHFGDGTRLSIL.